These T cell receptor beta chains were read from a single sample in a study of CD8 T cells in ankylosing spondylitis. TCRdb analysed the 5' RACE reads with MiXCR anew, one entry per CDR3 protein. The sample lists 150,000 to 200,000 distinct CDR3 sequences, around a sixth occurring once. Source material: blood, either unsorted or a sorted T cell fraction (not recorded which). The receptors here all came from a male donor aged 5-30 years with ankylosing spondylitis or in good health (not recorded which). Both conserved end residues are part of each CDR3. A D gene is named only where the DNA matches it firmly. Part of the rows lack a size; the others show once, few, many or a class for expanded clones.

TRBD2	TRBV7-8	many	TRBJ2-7	TGTGCCAGCAGCTTAGGACTAGCGGGAGGCTACGAGCAGTACTTC	CASSLGLAGGYEQYF
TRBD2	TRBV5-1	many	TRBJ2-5	TGCGCCAGCAGCCCCGGGACTAGCGAGACCCAGTACTTC	CASSPGTSETQYF
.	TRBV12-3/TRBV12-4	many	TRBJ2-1	TGTGCCAGCAATCAAGGGAGTACCTACAATGAGCAGTTCTTC	CASNQGSTYNEQFF
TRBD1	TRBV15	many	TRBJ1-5	TGTGCCACCCTCGACCTCAATACAGGGGTAGGTAATCAGCCCCAGCATTTT	CATLDLNTGVGNQPQHF
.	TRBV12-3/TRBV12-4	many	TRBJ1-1	TGTGCCAGCAGTTTATCGGCACAGCCTGAAGCTTTCTTT	CASSLSAQPEAFF
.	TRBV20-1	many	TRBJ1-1	TGCAGTGCTCCGACCAACCTTGACACTGAAGCTTTCTTT	CSAPTNLDTEAFF
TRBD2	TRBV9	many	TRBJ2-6	TGTGCCAGCAGCCTTCGGACGGGAGGCTCTGGGGCCAACGTCCTGACTTTC	CASSLRTGGSGANVLTF
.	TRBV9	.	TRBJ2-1	TGTGCCAGCAGCCCGTGGGCCAGCTCCTACAATGAGCAGTTCTTC	CASSPWASSYNEQFF
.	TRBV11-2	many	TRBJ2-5	TGTGCCAGCAGTCTGGACCGCCGAGAGACCCAGTACTTC	CASSLDRRETQYF
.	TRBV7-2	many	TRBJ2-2	TGTGCCAGCCGTTTTAACCGAGACACCGGGGAGCTGTTTTTT	CASRFNRDTGELFF
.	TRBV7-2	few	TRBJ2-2	TGTGCCAGCAGCTTAGCCGAGTCGGGAGTGGTCAAGACCGGGGAGCTGTTTTTT	CASSLAESGVVKTGELFF
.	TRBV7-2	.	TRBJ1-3	TGTGCCAGCCGGGGGGGCGGATCTGGAAACACCATATATTTT	CASRGGGSGNTIYF
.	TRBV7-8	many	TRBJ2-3	TGTGCCAGCAGCTTAGAGGTAGCCCGCACAGATACGCAGTATTTT	CASSLEVARTDTQYF
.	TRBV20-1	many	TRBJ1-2	TGCAGTGCTAGAGTCGACGGCGGCTATGGCTACACCTTC	CSARVDGGYGYTF
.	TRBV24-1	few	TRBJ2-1	TGTGCCACCAGTGACAAGGTGGCAGTATACAATGAGCAGTTCTTC	CATSDKVAVYNEQFF
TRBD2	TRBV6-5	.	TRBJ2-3	TGTGCCAGCAGTTATGAGCCTAGCGGGATCAGCACAGATACGCAGTATTTT	CASSYEPSGISTDTQYF
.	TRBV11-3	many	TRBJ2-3	TGTGCCAGCAGCTCCCGGGGGACTAGCACAGATACGCAGTATTTT	CASSSRGTSTDTQYF
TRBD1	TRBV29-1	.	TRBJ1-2	TGCAGCGTTGGTCCAGGACAGGGGAATACCTATGGCTACACCTTC	CSVGPGQGNTYGYTF
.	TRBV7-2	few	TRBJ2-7	TGTGCCAGCAGCTTAATCGGGCAGTCCTACGAGCAGTACTTC	CASSLIGQSYEQYF
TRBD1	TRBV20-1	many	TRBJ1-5	TGCAGTGCCTCTACAGGGGGTAATCAGCCCCAGCATTTT	CSASTGGNQPQHF
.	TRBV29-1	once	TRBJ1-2	TGCAGCGTCCCGGTGAGCGGCTACACCTTC	CSVPVSGYTF
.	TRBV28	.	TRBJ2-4	TGTGCCAGCGGTCAGCCTCAGTACTTC	CASGQPQYF
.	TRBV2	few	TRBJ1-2	TGTGCCAGCAGTGACCCCAGGGGAAACTATGGCTACACCTTC	CASSDPRGNYGYTF
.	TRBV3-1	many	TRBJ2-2	TGTGCCAGCAGCCAAGATGTCCAGACCGGGGAGCTGTTTTTT	CASSQDVQTGELFF
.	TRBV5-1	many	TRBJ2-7	TGCGCCAGCAGCTCAAAGTCCCGGGTCCTCCTCTACGAGCAGTACTTC	CASSSKSRVLLYEQYF
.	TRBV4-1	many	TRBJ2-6	TGCGCCAGCAGCCAAGGGAGGATAGGTATAACTGGGGCCAACGTCCTGACTTTC	CASSQGRIGITGANVLTF
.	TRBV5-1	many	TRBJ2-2	TGCGCCAGCGCGGAACGACTCACTGGGGAGCTGTTTTTT	CASAERLTGELFF
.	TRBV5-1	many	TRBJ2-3	TGCGCCAGCAGCTTGCTTGGAGGCGGGACAGATACGCAGTATTTT	CASSLLGGGTDTQYF